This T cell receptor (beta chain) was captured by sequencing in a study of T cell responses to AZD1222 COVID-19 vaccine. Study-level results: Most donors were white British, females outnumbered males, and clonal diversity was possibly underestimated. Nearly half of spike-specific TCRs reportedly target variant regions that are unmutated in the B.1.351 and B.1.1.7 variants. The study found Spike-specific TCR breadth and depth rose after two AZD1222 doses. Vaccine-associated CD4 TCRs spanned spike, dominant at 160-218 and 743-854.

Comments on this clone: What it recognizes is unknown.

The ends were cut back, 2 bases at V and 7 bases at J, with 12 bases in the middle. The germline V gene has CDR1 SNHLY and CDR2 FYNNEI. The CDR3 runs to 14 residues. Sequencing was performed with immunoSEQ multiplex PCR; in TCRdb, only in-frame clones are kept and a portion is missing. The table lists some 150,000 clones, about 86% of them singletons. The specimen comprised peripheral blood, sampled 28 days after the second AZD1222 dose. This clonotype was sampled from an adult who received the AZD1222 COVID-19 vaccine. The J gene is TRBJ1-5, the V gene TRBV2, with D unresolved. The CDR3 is CASSETATKQPQHF. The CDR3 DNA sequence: TGTGCCAGCAGTGAAACTGCGACGAAGCAGCCCCAGCATTTT.